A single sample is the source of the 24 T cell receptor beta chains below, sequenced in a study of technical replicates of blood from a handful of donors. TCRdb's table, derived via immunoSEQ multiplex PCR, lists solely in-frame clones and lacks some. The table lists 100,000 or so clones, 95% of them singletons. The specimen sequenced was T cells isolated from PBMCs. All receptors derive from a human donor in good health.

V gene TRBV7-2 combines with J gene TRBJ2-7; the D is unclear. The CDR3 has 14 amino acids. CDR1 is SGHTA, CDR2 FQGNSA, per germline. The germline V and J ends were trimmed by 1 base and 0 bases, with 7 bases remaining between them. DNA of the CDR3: TGTGCCAGCAGCTTAGGACTCGGCTCCTACGAGCAGTACTTC. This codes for CASSLGLGSYEQYF.

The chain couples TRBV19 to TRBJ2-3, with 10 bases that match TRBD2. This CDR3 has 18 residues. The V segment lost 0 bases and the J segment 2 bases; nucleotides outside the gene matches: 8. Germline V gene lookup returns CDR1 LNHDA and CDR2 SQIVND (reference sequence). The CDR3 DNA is TGTGCCAGTAGTATAGAAGGATTTGGACTAGCGGACACAGATACGCAGTATTTT. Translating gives CASSIEGFGLADTDTQYF. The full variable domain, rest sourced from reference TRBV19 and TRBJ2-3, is DGGITQSPKYLFRKEGQNVTLSCEQNLNHDAMYWYRQDPGQGLRLIYYSQIVNDFQKGDIAEGYSVSREKKESFPLTVTSAQKNPTAFYLCASSIEGFGLADTDTQYFGPGTRLTVL.

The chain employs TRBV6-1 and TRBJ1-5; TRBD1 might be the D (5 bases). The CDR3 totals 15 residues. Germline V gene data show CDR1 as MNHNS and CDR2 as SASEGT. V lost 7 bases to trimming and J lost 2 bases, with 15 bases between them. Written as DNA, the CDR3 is TGTGCCAGCACCCAAGGTGACAGTCGCAATCAGCCCCAGCATTTT. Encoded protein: CASTQGDSRNQPQHF.

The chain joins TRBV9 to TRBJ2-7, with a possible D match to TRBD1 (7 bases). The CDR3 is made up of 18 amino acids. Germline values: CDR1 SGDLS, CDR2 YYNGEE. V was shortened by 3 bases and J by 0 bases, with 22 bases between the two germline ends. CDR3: CASSAQGGGQVLSYEQYF. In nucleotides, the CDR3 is TGTGCCAGCAGCGCCCAGGGGGGAGGACAGGTTCTCTCCTACGAGCAGTACTTC.

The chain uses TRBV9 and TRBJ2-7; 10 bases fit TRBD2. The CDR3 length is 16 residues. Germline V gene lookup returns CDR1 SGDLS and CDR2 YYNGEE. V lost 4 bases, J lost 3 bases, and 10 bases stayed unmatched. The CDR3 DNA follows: TGTGCCAGCAGCCCCCGTGCCGCTAGCGGGAGCTACGAGCAGTACTTC. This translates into CASSPRAASGSYEQYF.

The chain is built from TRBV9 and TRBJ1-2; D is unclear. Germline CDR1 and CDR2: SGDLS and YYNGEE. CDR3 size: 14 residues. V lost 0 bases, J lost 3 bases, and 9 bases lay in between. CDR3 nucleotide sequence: TGTGCCAGCAGCGTAGGGAGACGGGACTATGGCTACACCTTC. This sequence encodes CASSVGRRDYGYTF. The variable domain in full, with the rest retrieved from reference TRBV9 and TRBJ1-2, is DSGVTQTPKHLITATGQRVTLRCSPRSGDLSVYWYQQSLDQGLQFLIQYYNGEERAKGNILERFSAQQFPDLHSELNLSSLELGDSALYFCASSVGRRDYGYTFGSGTRLTVV.

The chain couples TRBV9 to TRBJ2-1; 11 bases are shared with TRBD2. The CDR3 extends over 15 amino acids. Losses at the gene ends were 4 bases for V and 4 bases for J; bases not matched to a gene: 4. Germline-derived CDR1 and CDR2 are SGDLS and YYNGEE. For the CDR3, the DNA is TGTGCCAGCAGCCAGACTAGCGGGGCGTACAATGAGCAGTTCTTC. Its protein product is CASSQTSGAYNEQFF.

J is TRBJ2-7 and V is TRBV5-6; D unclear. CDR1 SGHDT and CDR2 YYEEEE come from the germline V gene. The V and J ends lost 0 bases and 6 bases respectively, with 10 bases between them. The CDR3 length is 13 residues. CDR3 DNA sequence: TGTGCCAGCAGCTTGGGAGGTCCTGGCGAGCAGTACTTC. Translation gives CASSLGGPGEQYF.

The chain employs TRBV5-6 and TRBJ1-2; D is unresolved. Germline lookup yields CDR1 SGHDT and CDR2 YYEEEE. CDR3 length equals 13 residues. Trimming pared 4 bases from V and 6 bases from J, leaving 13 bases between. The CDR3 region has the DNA TGTGCCAGCAGCGCTACCGGCGGGCATGGCTACACCTTC. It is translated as CASSATGGHGYTF. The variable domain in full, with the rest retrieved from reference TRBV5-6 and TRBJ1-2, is DAGVTQSPTHLIKTRGQQVTLRCSPKSGHDTVSWYQQALGQGPQFIFQYYEEEERQRGNFPDRFSGHQFPNYSSELNVNALLLGDSALYLCASSATGGHGYTFGSGTRLTVV.

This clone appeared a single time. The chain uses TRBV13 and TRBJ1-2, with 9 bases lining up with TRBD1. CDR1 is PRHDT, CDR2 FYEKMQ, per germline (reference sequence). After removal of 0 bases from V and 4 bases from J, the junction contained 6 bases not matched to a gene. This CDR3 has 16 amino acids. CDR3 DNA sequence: TGTGCCAGCAGCTTAGGGGACAGGGGCCCGAGCTATGGCTACACCTTC. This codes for CASSLGDRGPSYGYTF.

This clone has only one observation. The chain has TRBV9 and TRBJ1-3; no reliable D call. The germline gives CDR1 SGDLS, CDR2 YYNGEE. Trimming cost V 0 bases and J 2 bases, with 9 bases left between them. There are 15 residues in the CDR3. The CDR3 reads CASSVAGVAGNTIYF. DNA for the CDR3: TGTGCCAGCAGCGTAGCCGGGGTCGCTGGAAACACCATATATTTT. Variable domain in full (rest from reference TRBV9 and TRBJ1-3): DSGVTQTPKHLITATGQRVTLRCSPRSGDLSVYWYQQSLDQGLQFLIQYYNGEERAKGNILERFSAQQFPDLHSELNLSSLELGDSALYFCASSVAGVAGNTIYFGEGSWLTVV.

CDR3 DNA: TGTGCCAGCAGTGAGGGGACAGGGGTACGAAAACTGTTTTTT. Its translation is CASSEGTGVRKLFF. The chain is built from TRBV25-1 and TRBJ1-4, with 10 bases that match TRBD1. This CDR3 has 14 residues. Looked up from germline, CDR1 is MGHDK and CDR2 is SYGVNS. Trimming took 3 bases from V and 10 from J; bases not matched to a gene: 5.

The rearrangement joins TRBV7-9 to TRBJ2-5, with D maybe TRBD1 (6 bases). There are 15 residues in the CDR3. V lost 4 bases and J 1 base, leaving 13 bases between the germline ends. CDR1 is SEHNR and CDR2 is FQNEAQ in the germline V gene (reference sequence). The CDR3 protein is CASSSNRDIQETQYF. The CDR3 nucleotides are TGTGCCAGCAGCTCGAACCGGGACATCCAAGAGACCCAGTACTTC.

The DNA for the CDR3 is TGTGCCAGCAGTTTTGCTTCCGGGAAAGGTGAAAAACTGTTTTTT. Its translation is CASSFASGKGEKLFF. The chain employs TRBV27 and TRBJ1-4; the D is unclear. There are 15 residues in the CDR3. Germline values: CDR1 MNHEY, CDR2 SMNVEV (reference sequence). Trimming removed 3 bases from V and 7 bases from J, with 15 bases in between.

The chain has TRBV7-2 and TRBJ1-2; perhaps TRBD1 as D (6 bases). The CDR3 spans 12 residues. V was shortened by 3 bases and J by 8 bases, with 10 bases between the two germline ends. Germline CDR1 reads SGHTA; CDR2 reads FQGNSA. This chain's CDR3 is CASSFDRWGYTF. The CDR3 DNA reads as TGTGCCAGCAGCTTTGACAGGTGGGGCTACACCTTC.

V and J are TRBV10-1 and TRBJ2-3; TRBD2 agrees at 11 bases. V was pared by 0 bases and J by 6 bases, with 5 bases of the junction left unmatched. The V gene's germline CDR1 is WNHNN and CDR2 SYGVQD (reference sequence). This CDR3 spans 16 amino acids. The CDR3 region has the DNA TGCGCCAGCAGTGAGTCTAGCGGGGGGGCCTCGGATACGCAGTATTTT. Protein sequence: CASSESSGGASDTQYF.

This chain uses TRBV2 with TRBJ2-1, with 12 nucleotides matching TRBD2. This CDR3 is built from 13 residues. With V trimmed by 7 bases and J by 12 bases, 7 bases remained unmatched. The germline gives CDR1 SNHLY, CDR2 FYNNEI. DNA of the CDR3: TGTGCCAGCAAGGCTAGCGGGGGGGCAACGCAGTTCTTC. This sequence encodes CASKASGGATQFF.

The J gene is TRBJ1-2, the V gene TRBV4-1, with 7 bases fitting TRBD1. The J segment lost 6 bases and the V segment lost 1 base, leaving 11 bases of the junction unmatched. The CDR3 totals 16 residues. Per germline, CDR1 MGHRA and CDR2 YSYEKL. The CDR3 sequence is CASSQGTGEVVHGYTF. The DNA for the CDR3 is TGCGCCAGCAGCCAAGGAACAGGGGAGGTAGTACATGGCTACACCTTC.

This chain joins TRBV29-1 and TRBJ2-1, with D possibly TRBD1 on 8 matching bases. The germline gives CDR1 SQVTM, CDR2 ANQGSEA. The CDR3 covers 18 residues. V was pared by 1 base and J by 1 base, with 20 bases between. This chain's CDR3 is CSVEGLPGQGGSYNEQFF. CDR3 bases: TGCAGCGTTGAAGGACTCCCCGGACAGGGAGGGTCCTACAATGAGCAGTTCTTC.

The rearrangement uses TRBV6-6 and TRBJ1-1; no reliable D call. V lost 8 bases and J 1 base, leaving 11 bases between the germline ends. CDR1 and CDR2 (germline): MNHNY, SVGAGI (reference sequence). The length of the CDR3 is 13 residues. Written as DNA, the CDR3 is TGTGCCAGCCCGAGTTTTAGGAACACTGAAGCTTTCTTT. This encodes CASPSFRNTEAFF.

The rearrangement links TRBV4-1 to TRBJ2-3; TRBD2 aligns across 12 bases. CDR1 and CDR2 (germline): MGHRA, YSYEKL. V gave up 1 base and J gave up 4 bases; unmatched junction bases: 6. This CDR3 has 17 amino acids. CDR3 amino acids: CASSQVPSGGAADTQYF. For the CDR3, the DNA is TGCGCCAGCAGCCAAGTCCCTAGCGGGGGGGCTGCAGATACGCAGTATTTT.

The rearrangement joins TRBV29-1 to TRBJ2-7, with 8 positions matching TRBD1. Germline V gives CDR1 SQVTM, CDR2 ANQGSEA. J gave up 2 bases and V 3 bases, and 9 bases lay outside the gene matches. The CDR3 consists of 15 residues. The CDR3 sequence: CSVEGVGTGPYEQYF. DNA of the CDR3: TGCAGCGTTGAGGGGGTGGGGACAGGACCCTACGAGCAGTACTTC.

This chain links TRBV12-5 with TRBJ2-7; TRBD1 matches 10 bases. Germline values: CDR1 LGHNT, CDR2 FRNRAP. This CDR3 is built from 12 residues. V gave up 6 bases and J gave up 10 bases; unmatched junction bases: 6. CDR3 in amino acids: CASGMTGGDQYF. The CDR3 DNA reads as TGTGCTAGTGGCATGACAGGGGGCGATCAGTACTTC.

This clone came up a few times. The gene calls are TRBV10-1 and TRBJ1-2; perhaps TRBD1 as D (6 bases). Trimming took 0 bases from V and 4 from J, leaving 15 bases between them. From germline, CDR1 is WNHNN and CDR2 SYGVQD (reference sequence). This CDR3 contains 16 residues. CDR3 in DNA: TGCGCCAGCAGTGAGTCCACCACAACAGGGATCTATGGCTACACCTTC. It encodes CASSESTTTGIYGYTF.